The 17 T cell receptor beta chains in this list originate from one sample, sequenced in a study of blood T cells in healthy people across ages. With a J-beta primer mix and a sample-barcoded 5' primer, a second PCR ran about 7 to 11 cycles. MiXCR, run by TCRdb on the 5' RACE reads, gives a single entry per CDR3 protein. Altogether about 650,000 distinct CDR3 sequences are present, roughly 30% being singletons, with the ten largest covering about 16%. Specimen: blood. The origin of the receptors is a woman over 75 in good health.

Note on this clonotype: Since the CDR3 does not end with the conserved phenylalanine or tryptophan, this likely comes from a read error. The chain employs TRBV30 and TRBJ1-5; TRBD1 agrees at 8 bases. The J segment lost 2 bases and the V segment lost 5 bases, leaving 11 bases of the junction unmatched. Germline V CDR1 and CDR2: GTSNPN, SVGIG (reference sequence). The CDR3 sequence is 16 residues long. The CDR3 loop is CAWETGVGFGNQPQHC. The CDR3 region has the DNA TGTGCCTGGGAGACAGGGGTCGGTTTTGGCAATCAGCCCCAGCATTGT.

V usage is TRBV30 and J usage is TRBJ2-2; TRBD2 might be the D (6 bases). CDR1 and CDR2 (germline): GTSNPN, SVGIG (reference sequence). This CDR3 is built from 14 residues. The ends were cut back, 4 bases at V and 5 bases at J, with 14 bases in the middle. CDR3 region: CAWTPGGGTGELFF. The DNA of the CDR3 is TGTGCCTGGACCCCCGGGGGAGGAACCGGGGAGCTGTTTTTT.

Ten or more counts support this clonotype. The CDR3 loop is CASSLSGTGIGDTQYF. Written as DNA, the CDR3 is TGCGCCAGCAGCTTGTCAGGGACAGGGATTGGGGATACGCAGTATTTT. The chain employs TRBV5-1 and TRBJ2-3, with 9 bases lining up with TRBD1. Trimming at V came to 1 base and at J to 6 bases, leaving 9 bases not matched to a gene. The CDR3 length is 16 residues. Germline CDR1 is SGHRS and CDR2 is YFSETQ.

This clonotype was counted only a few times. The rearrangement uses TRBV5-1 and TRBJ2-3; D gene unclear. V was trimmed by 5 bases and J by 2 bases, leaving 12 bases between them. In germline, CDR1 is SGHRS, CDR2 YFSETQ. The CDR3 length is 14 residues. The CDR3 bases are TGCGCCAGCAGGAAGGACCCTTACACAGATACGCAGTATTTT. Its protein is CASRKDPYTDTQYF.

Points on this clonotype: The junction departs from germline at one end; a sequencing error may be responsible. V and J are TRBV20-1 and TRBJ2-4; TRBD1 matches 7 bases. The assigned J gene may be wrong: the sequence end matches TRBJ2-5 better. The CDR3 consists of 12 residues. In germline, CDR1 is DFQATT, CDR2 SNEGSKA (reference sequence). CDR3 in amino acids: CSGRQGQETQYF. Here the CDR3 DNA reads TGCAGTGGTAGACAGGGTCAAGAGACCCAGTACTTC.

This clonotype has ten or more counts. The V call is TRBV5-1, the J call TRBJ2-7; D is perhaps TRBD1 or TRBD2 (5 bases each). Germline loops: CDR1 SGHRS, CDR2 YFSETQ. V lost 1 base and J lost 2, with 13 bases in between. There are 15 residues in the CDR3. CDR3 region: CASSLHPGPTYEQYF. In DNA, the CDR3 is TGCGCCAGCAGCTTGCACCCGGGGCCCACCTACGAGCAGTACTTC.

This clonotype was observed at least ten times. The chain employs TRBV11-2 and TRBJ2-7; 7 positions agree with TRBD1. Trimming at V came to 4 bases and at J to 0 bases, leaving 6 bases not matched to a gene. Germline V gene sequence: CDR1 SGHAT, CDR2 FQNNGV. The CDR3 contains 15 residues. This CDR3 is CASSSGTVPSYEQYF. The CDR3 region has the DNA TGTGCCAGCAGCTCCGGGACAGTGCCCTCCTACGAGCAGTACTTC.

The table lists this clonotype with a few counts. The J gene is TRBJ1-1, the V gene TRBV3-1; 10 nucleotides line up with TRBD1. The CDR3 contains 14 residues. Germline V gives CDR1 LGHDT, CDR2 YNNKEL (reference sequence). V lost 5 bases, J lost 5 bases, and 5 bases stayed unmatched. Here the CDR3 reads CASSDGQGGTEAFF. CDR3 nucleotide sequence: TGTGCCAGCAGCGACGGACAGGGGGGGACTGAAGCTTTCTTT.

This clonotype came up many times. The gene calls are TRBV28 and TRBJ2-3, with TRBD1 identical over 7 bases. The CDR3 covers 14 residues. Trimming took 5 bases from V and 4 from J; bases not matched to a gene: 6. Germline CDR1 reads MDHEN; CDR2 reads SYDVKM. CDR3 amino acids: CASSNEGAADTQYF. The CDR3 bases are TGTGCCAGCAGTAATGAGGGGGCGGCAGATACGCAGTATTTT.

The sample holds many counts of this clonotype. This chain uses TRBV20-1 with TRBJ2-1, with D uncertain. The CDR3 contains 13 residues. The germline V gene has CDR1 DFQATT and CDR2 SNEGSKA (reference sequence). With 1 base removed from V and 6 bases from J, the gap between germline ends came to 10 bases. The CDR3 nucleotides read TGCAGTGCTAGAGCTGCGAGAAGCAATGAGCAGTTCTTC. The encoded protein is CSARAARSNEQFF.

This clonotype was found many times. The chain uses TRBV10-3 and TRBJ2-7, with 10 positions matching TRBD2. The V and J ends lost 6 bases and 5 bases, in that order; junction bases with no gene match: 7. CDR1 is ENHRY and CDR2 is SYGVKD in the germline V gene. The CDR3 runs to 14 residues. CDR3 in DNA: TGTGCCATCAGACCGGGACTAGCGAACAACGAGCAGTACTTC. Its translation: CAIRPGLANNEQYF.

The chain recombines TRBV5-4 with TRBJ2-5; unclear D gene. Trimming removed 3 bases at V and 1 base at J, with 10 bases between. Germline lookup yields CDR1 SGHNT and CDR2 YYREEE (reference sequence). This CDR3 has 14 amino acids. This CDR3 is CASSSPGRQETQYF. The DNA for the CDR3 is TGTGCCAGCAGCTCGCCGGGCCGCCAAGAGACCCAGTACTTC.

This clonotype was detected ten times or more. V usage is TRBV6-1 and J usage is TRBJ1-1; TRBD1 agrees at 12 bases. This CDR3 contains 13 residues. The V gene end was trimmed by 3 bases and the J gene end by 10 bases; junction bases not matched to a gene: 3. Per the germline V gene, CDR1 is MNHNS and CDR2 is SASEGT. As DNA, the CDR3 is TGTGCCAGCAGTGAGGGACAGGGGGCAGGAGCTTTCTTT. Protein: CASSEGQGAGAFF.

The rearrangement links TRBV4-2 to TRBJ2-3; 10 bases are a match to TRBD2. The CDR3 totals 15 residues. With 5 bases clipped from V and 2 bases from J, the junction kept 4 bases outside the gene matches. Per germline, CDR1 LGHNA and CDR2 YNFKEQ. The CDR3 protein is CASSGTSEPTDTQYF. The CDR3 region has the DNA TGTGCCAGCAGCGGGACTAGCGAACCCACAGATACGCAGTATTTT.

There are many counts of this clonotype. The V gene is TRBV6-5, the J gene TRBJ1-1; a possible D gene is TRBD1 (5 bases). The CDR3 runs to 17 residues. Germline-derived CDR1 and CDR2 are MNHEY and SVGAGI. V lost 1 base and J lost 1, with 16 bases in between. The CDR3 coding sequence is TGTGCCAGCAGTTACTTCGGGACTAAGTACCCGAACACTGAAGCTTTCTTT. Its translation: CASSYFGTKYPNTEAFF.

The chain carries TRBV3-1 and TRBJ1-2, with D perhaps TRBD1 (6 bases). This CDR3 contains 13 residues. The ends were cut back, 0 bases at V and 6 bases at J, with 8 bases in the middle. Germline V gene sequence: CDR1 LGHDT, CDR2 YNNKEL (reference sequence). The CDR3 DNA follows: TGTGCCAGCAGCCAAGACTGGACAGATGGCTACACCTTC. Protein product: CASSQDWTDGYTF.

The V and J genes are TRBV11-2 and TRBJ2-2; perhaps TRBD1 as D (5 bases). Trimming left V 6 bases short and J 2 bases short, with 7 bases between. The CDR3 extends over 13 amino acids. Germline V gene data show CDR1 as SGHAT and CDR2 as FQNNGV. CDR3 in DNA: TGTGCCAGCAGGACAGTAAACACCGGGGAGCTGTTTTTT. This gives the protein CASRTVNTGELFF.